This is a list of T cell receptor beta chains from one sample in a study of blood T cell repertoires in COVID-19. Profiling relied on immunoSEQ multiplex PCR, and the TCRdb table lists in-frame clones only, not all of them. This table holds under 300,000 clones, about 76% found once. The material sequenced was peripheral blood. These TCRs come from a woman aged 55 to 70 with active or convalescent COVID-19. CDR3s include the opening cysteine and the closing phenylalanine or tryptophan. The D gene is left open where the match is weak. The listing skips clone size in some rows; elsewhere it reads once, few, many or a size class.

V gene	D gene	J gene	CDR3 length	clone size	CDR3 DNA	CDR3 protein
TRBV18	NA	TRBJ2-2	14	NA	TGTGCCAGCTCACCGAACGACCGGGCCGGGGAGCTGTTTTTT	CASSPNDRAGELFF
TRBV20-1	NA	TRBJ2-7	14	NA	TGCAGTGCTAGTAGCAACAGGGTGAAGTACGAGCAGTACTTC	CSASSNRVKYEQYF
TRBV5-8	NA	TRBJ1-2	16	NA	TGTGCCAGCAGCTTGAGAGGGAGGGGGACTAACTATGGCTACACCTTC	CASSLRGRGTNYGYTF
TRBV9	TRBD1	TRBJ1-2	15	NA	TGTGCCAGCAGCGTTGGGACGGGACAGGGAGATGGCTACACCTTC	CASSVGTGQGDGYTF
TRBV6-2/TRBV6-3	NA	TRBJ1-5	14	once	TGTGCCAGCAGTTCTAACGGGGGGGCTCAGCCCCAGCATTTT	CASSSNGGAQPQHF
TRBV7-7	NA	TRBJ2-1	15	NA	TGTGCCAGCAGCTTAGAGGCAGGGGGGAAGAATGAGCAGTTCTTC	CASSLEAGGKNEQFF
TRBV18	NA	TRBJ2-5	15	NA	TGTGCCAGCTCACCGATCTTCGCAGGGAGGGAGACCCAGTACTTC	CASSPIFAGRETQYF
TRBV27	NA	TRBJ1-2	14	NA	TGTGCCAGCAGCCTCCTTCGGGAGAGCTATGGCTACACCTTC	CASSLLRESYGYTF
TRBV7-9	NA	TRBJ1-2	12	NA	TGTGCCAGCAGCTCACAGGGTTCTGGCTACACCTTC	CASSSQGSGYTF
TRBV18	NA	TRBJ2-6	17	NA	TGTGCCAGCTCACGATCCCGGGATGATTCTGGGGCCAACGTCCTGACTTTC	CASSRSRDDSGANVLTF
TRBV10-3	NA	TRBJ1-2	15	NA	TGTGCCATCAGTGCCCCAGGGGATGGATCGAATGGCTACACCTTC	CAISAPGDGSNGYTF
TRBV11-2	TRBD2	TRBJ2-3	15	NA	TGTGCCAGCAGCTTAGCGGGAGGCCACACAGATACGCAGTATTTT	CASSLAGGHTDTQYF
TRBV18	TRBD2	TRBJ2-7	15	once	TGTGCCAGCTCACCTCAAAGCGGGGGGGCCTACGAGCAGTACTTC	CASSPQSGGAYEQYF
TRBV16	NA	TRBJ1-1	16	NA	TGTGCCAGCAGCCAAGTAACAATTTCCGTGAACACTGAAGCTTTCTTT	CASSQVTISVNTEAFF
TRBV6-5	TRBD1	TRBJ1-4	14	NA	TGTGCCAGCAGGCAGGGGGCGGGTAATGAAAAACTGTTTTTT	CASRQGAGNEKLFF
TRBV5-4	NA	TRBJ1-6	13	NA	TGTGCCATCAGACAGGAGATTAATTCACCCCTCCACTTT	CAIRQEINSPLHF
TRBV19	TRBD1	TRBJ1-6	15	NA	TGTGCCAGTAGTACGTTCGCGGACAGGGTTTCACCCCTCCACTTT	CASSTFADRVSPLHF
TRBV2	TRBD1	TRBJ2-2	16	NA	TGTGCCAGCAATGCCGGGACAGGGGCAAACACCGGGGAGCTGTTTTTT	CASNAGTGANTGELFF
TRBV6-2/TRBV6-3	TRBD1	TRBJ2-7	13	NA	TGTGCCAGCAGGCCTTACAGGGACAGCGAGCAGTACTTC	CASRPYRDSEQYF
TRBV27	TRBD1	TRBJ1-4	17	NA	TGTGCCAGCAGTTCCAACTACCGGGACAGGGTTAATGAAAAACTGTTTTTT	CASSSNYRDRVNEKLFF
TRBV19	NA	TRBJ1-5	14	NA	TGTGCCAGTAGTATCACAGGGTCTAATCAGCCCCAGCATTTT	CASSITGSNQPQHF
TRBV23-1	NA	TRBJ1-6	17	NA	TGCGCCAGCAGTCATCCCCAGGGTTTTAGTTACAATTCACCCCTCCACTTT	CASSHPQGFSYNSPLHF
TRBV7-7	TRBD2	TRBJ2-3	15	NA	TGTGCCAGCAGCGAGACTAGCGGGGTTACGGATACGCAGTATTTT	CASSETSGVTDTQYF
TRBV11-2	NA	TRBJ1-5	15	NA	TGTGCCAGCAGCTTAGGTCAACAGGGCAATCAGCCCCAGCATTTT	CASSLGQQGNQPQHF
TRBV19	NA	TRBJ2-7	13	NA	TGTGCCAGTAGTATCGGGGGTTCCTACGAGCAGTACTTC	CASSIGGSYEQYF
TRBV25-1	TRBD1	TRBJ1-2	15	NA	TGTGCCAGCAGTCCCCTTAGACAGGGCAACTATGGCTACACCTTC	CASSPLRQGNYGYTF
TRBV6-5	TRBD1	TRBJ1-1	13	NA	TGTGCCAGCAGCCCCGGGACAGCCACTGAAGCTTTCTTT	CASSPGTATEAFF
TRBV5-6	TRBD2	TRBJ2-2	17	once	TGTGCCAGCAGCTGGAGACTAGCGGGGGGGAAAAAAGGGGAGCTGTTTTTT	CASSWRLAGGKKGELFF
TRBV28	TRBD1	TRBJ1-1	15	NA	TGTGCCAGCAGCCCGATACAGGGGGCGCGCGCTGAAGCTTTCTTT	CASSPIQGARAEAFF
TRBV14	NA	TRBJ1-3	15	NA	TGTGCCAGCAGCTCGACATATTCCTCTGGAAACACCATATATTTT	CASSSTYSSGNTIYF
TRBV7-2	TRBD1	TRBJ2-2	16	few	TGTGCCAGCACCTCTCCGCCGGGACAGGGATCCGGGGAGCTGTTTTTT	CASTSPPGQGSGELFF
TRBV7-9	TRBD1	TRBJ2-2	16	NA	TGTGCCAGCAGCTGGAGACAGGGTAGTTGGACCGGGGAGCTGTTTTTT	CASSWRQGSWTGELFF
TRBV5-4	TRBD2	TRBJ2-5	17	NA	TGTGCCAGCAGCGTCCCGGGACTAGCGGGGGGGCGAGAGACCCAGTACTTC	CASSVPGLAGGRETQYF
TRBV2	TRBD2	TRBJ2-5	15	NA	TGTGCCAGCAGTGTCCCCGGGACTAGGCGGGAGACCCAGTACTTC	CASSVPGTRRETQYF
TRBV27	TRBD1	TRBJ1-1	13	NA	TGTGCCAGCAGTCGGACAGGGGGGACTGAAGCTTTCTTT	CASSRTGGTEAFF
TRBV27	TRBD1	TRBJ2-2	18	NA	TGTGCCAGCAGTTTGAGGAATGGGGGACAGGGGCGCACCGGGGAGCTGTTTTTT	CASSLRNGGQGRTGELFF
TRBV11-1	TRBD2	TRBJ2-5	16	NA	TGTGCCAGCAGCTTAGCCGTGACTAGCGGGGAAGAGACCCAGTACTTC	CASSLAVTSGEETQYF
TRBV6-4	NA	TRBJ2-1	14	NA	TGTGCCAGCAGTGACGGGCTAGCCCTCAATGAGCAGTTCTTC	CASSDGLALNEQFF
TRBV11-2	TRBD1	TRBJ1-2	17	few	TGTGCCAGCAGCTTAGACGGCGCCGGGACAGGGGTCTATGGCTACACCTTC	CASSLDGAGTGVYGYTF
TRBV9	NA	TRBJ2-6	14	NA	TGTGCCAGCAGGGAGAGCTCTGGGGCCAACGTCCTGACTTTC	CASRESSGANVLTF
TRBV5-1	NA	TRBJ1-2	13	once	TGCGCCAGCAACAGGGAAGGGGCCTATGGCTACACCTTC	CASNREGAYGYTF
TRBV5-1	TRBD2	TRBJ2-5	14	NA	TGCGCCAGCAGCGGGGGGACTAGCCGGGAGACCCAGTACTTC	CASSGGTSRETQYF
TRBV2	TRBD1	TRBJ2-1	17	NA	TGTGCCAGCAGGATCGGGGTTTACGGGACAGTTTACAATGAGCAGTTCTTC	CASRIGVYGTVYNEQFF
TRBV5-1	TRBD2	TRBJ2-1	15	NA	TGCGCCAGCTCCTCGGGGGTAGCGGGGACCGATGAGCAGTTCTTC	CASSSGVAGTDEQFF
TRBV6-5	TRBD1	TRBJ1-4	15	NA	TGTGCCAGCAGTTACTCGACAGGGCTTGATGAAAAACTGTTTTTT	CASSYSTGLDEKLFF
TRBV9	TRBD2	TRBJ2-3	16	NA	TGTGCCAGCAGCGTGGGCGGGGGGTTTGGTACAGATACGCAGTATTTT	CASSVGGGFGTDTQYF
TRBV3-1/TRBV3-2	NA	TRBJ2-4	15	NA	TGTGCCAGCAGCCAAGGGAGCCTGGGGGGAAACATTCAGTACTTC	CASSQGSLGGNIQYF
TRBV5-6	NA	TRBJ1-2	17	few	TGTGCCAGCAGCTTGGCCGGTAAGGCAGGGCTATACTATGGCTACACCTTC	CASSLAGKAGLYYGYTF
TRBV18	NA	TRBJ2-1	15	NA	TGTGCCAGCTCACCAATGGCGGGGAACTACAATGAGCAGTTCTTC	CASSPMAGNYNEQFF
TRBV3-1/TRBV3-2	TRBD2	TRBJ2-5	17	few	TGTGCCAGCAGCCGCAGGAGAACTAGCGGGAGTGAAGAGACCCAGTACTTC	CASSRRRTSGSEETQYF